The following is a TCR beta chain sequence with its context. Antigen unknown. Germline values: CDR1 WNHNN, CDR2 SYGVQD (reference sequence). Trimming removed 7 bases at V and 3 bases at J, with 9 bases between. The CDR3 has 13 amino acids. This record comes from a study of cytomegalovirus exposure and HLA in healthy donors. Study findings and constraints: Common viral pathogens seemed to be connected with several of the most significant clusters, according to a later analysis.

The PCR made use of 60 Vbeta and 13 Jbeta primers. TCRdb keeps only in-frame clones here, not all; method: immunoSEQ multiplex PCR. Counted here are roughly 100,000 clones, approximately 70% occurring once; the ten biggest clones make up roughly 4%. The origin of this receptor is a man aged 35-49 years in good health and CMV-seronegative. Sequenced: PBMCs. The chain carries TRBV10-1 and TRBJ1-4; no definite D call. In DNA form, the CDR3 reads TGCGCCAGCAATCCAGCGCCTAATGAAAAACTGTTTTTT. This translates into CASNPAPNEKLFF.